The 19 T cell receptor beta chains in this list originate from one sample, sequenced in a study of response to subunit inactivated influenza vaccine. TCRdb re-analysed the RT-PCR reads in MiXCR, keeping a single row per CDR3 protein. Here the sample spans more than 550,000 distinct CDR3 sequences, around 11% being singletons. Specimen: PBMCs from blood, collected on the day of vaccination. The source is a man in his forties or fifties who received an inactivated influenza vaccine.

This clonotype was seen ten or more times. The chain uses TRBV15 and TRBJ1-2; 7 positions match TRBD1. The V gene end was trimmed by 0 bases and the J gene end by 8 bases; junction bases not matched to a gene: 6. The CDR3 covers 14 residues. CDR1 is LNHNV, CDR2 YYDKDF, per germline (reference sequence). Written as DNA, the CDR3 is TGTGCCACCAGCAGAGAAGGGGGCGGGGGCGGCTACACCTTC. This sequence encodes CATSREGGGGGYTF.

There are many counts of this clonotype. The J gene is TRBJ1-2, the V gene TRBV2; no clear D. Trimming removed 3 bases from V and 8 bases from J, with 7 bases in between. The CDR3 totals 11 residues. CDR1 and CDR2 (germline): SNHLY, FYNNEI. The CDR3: CASSDKGGYTF. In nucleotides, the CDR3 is TGTGCCAGCAGTGATAAGGGAGGCTACACCTTC.

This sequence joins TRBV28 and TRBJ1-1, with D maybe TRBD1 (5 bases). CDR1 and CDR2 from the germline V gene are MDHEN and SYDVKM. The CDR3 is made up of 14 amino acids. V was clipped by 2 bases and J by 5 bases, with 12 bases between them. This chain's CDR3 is CASSLGKGVTEAFF. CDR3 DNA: TGTGCCAGCAGTTTAGGTAAAGGGGTTACTGAAGCTTTCTTT.

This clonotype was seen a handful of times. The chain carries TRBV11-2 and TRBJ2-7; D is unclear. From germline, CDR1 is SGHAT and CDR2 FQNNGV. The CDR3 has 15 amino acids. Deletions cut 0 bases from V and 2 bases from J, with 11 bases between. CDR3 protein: CASSLDGRQAYEQYF. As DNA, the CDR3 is TGTGCCAGCAGCTTAGATGGGCGCCAGGCCTACGAGCAGTACTTC.

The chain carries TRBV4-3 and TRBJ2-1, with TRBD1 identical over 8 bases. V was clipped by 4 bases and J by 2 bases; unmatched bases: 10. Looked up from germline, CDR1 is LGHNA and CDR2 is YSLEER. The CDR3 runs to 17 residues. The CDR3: CASSRHPGTGAYNEQFF. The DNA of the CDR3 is TGCGCCAGCAGCCGACACCCCGGGACAGGAGCCTACAATGAGCAGTTCTTC.

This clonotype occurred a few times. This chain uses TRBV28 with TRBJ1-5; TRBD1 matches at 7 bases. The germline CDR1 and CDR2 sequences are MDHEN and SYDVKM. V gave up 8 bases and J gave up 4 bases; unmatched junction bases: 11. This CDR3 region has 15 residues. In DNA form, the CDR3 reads TGTGCCAGCTTGGACAGGTGGTATATTAATCAGCCCCAGCATTTT. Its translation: CASLDRWYINQPQHF.

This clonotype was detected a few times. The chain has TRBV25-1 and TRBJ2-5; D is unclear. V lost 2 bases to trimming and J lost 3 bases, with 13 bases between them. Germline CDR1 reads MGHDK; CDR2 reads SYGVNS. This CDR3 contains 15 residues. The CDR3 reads CASSEQGSHKETQYF. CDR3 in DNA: TGTGCCAGCAGTGAACAAGGCAGTCATAAAGAGACCCAGTACTTC.

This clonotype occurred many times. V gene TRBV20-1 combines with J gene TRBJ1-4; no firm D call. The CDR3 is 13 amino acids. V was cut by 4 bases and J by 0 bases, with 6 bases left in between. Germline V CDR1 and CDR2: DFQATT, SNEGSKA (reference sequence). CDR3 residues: CSAITTTNEKLFF. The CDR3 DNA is TGCAGTGCTATCACCACAACTAATGAAAAACTGTTTTTT.

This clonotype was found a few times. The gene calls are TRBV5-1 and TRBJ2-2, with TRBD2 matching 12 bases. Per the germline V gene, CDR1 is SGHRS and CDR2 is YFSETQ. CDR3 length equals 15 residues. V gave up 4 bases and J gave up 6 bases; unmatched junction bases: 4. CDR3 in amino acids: CASSVTSGSSGELFF. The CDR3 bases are TGCGCCAGCAGCGTGACTAGCGGGAGCTCCGGGGAGCTGTTTTTT.

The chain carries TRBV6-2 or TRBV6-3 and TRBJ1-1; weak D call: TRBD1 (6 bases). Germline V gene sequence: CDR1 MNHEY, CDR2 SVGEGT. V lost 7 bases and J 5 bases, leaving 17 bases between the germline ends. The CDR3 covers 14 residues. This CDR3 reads CASIRGRGYTEAFF. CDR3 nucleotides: TGTGCCAGCATCAGGGGACGGGGTTATACTGAAGCTTTCTTT.

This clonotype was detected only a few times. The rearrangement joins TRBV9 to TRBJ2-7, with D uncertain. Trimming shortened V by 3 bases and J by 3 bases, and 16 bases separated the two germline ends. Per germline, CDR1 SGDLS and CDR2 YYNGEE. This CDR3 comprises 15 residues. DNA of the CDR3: TGTGCCAGCAGCGCCTCCGGGTCCCCTAACTACGAGCAGTACTTC. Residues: CASSASGSPNYEQYF.

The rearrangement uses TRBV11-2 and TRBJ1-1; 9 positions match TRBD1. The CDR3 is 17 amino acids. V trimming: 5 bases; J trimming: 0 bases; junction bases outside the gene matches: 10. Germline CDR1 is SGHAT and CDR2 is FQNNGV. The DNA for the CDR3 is TGTGCCAGCAGCCTCGGGACAGGGAGGACCATGAACACTGAAGCTTTCTTT. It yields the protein CASSLGTGRTMNTEAFF. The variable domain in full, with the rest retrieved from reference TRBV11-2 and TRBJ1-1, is EAGVAQSPRYKIIEKRQSVAFWCNPISGHATLYWYQQILGQGPKLLIQFQNNGVVDDSQLPKDRFSAERLKGVDSTLKIQPAKLEDSAVYLCASSLGTGRTMNTEAFFGQGTRLTVV.

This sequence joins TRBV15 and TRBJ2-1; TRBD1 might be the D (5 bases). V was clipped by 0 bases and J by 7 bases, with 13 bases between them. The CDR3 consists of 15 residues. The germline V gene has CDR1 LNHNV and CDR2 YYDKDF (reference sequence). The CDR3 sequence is CATSREAVGANEQFF. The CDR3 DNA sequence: TGTGCCACCAGCAGAGAGGCAGTTGGGGCGAATGAGCAGTTCTTC.

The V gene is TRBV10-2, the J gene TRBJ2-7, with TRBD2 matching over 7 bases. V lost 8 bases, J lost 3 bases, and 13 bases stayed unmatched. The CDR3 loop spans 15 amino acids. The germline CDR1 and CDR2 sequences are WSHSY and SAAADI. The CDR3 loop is CASEVGGKDHYEQYF. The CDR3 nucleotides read TGCGCCAGCGAGGTGGGAGGGAAGGACCACTACGAGCAGTACTTC.

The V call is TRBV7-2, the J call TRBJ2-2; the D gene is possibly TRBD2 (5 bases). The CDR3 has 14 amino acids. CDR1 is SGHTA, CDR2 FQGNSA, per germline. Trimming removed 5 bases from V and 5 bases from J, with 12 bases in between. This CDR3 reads CASSRTVGTGELFF. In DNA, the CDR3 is TGTGCCAGCAGCCGGACTGTAGGGACCGGGGAGCTGTTTTTT.

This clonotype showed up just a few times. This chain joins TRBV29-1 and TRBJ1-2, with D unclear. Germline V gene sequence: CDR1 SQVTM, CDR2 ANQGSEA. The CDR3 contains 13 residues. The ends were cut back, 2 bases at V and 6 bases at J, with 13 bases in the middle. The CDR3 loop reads CSVERPRSHGYTF. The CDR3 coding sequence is TGCAGCGTTGAAAGACCCAGGTCCCATGGCTACACCTTC.

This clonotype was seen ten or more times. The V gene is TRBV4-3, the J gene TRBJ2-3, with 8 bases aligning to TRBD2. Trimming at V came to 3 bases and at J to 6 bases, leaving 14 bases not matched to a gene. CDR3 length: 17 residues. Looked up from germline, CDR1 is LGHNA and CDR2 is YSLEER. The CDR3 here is CASSQGELLAAEDTQYF. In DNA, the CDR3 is TGCGCCAGCAGCCAGGGAGAATTACTAGCGGCGGAGGATACGCAGTATTTT.

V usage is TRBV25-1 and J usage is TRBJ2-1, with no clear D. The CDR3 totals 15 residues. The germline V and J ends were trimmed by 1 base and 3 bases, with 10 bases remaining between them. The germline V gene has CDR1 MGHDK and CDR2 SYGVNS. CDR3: CASSESRINYNEQFF. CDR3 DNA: TGTGCCAGCAGTGAATCTAGAATTAACTACAATGAGCAGTTCTTC.

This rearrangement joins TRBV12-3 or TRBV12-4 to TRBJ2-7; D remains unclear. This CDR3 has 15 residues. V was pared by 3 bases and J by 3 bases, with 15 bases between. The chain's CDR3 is CASSFSVAAIYEQYF. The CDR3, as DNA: TGTGCCAGCAGTTTCAGTGTGGCAGCAATCTACGAGCAGTACTTC.